This T cell receptor beta chain was captured in a study of cytomegalovirus exposure and HLA in healthy donors. V dropped 0 bases and J dropped 7 bases, with 13 bases sitting between them. Per the germline V gene, CDR1 is SGHRS and CDR2 is YFSETQ. The CDR3 length is 14 residues. This PCR relied on a set of 60 Vbeta primers and 13 Jbeta primers. This table comes from immunoSEQ multiplex PCR, and its TCRdb copy is limited to in-frame clones, with some not included. The table records about 100,000 clones, around 77% of them present only once. Specimen: PBMCs. This sequence was found in a woman aged 55-70 years in good health and CMV-seropositive. The chain recombines TRBV5-1 with TRBJ1-2; possibly TRBD1 for D (5 bases). CDR3 bases: TGCGCCAGCAGCTTGGCCTGGCAGGGCTCTGGCTACACCTTC. Its protein is CASSLAWQGSGYTF.